This T cell receptor beta chain originates from a study of blood T cell repertoires in COVID-19. On the study more broadly: Acute and convalescent COVID-19 specimens originated in the United States, Italy and Spain.

The V segment lost 2 bases and the J segment 5 bases; nucleotides outside the gene matches: 8. This CDR3 comprises 15 residues. Germline CDR1 SEHNR, CDR2 FQNEAQ (reference sequence). As handled by the study authors: The authors estimated nucleated cell counts from reference gene primer amplification. Method: immunoSEQ multiplex PCR; TCRdb's copy keeps in-frame clones and lacks some. V and J calls and clone size are copied from that table; D and trimming were computed from the DNA. The table shows fewer than 200,000 clones, with 84% occurring only once. Living in under 30 US areas, the participants were between roughly 18 and 90 years of age. Recovered Cohort 3 donors showed two negative PCRs, clearance, or symptom resolution.

This TCR was sampled from a man aged 45 to 65 who had recovered from COVID-19. The chain combines TRBV7-9 with TRBJ2-5; TRBD1 agrees at 7 bases. Sequencing input: PBMCs or T cells enriched from blood (not recorded which). CDR3: CASSLPTGLGETQYF. The CDR3, as DNA: TGTGCCAGCAGCTTACCGACAGGGCTAGGGGAGACCCAGTACTTC.